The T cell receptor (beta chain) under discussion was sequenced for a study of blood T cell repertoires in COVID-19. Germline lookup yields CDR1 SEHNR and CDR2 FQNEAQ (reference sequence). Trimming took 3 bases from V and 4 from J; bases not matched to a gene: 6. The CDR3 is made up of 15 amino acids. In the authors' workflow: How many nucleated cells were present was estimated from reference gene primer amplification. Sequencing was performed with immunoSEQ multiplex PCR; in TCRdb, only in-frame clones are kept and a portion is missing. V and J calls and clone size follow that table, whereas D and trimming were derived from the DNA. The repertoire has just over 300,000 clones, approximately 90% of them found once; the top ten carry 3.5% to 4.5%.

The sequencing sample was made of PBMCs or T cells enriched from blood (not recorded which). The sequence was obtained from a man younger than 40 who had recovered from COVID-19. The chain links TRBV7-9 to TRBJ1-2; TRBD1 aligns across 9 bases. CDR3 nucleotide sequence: TGTGCCAGCAGCTTCGGACAGGGGAACTCCTATGGCTACACCTTC. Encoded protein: CASSFGQGNSYGYTF.